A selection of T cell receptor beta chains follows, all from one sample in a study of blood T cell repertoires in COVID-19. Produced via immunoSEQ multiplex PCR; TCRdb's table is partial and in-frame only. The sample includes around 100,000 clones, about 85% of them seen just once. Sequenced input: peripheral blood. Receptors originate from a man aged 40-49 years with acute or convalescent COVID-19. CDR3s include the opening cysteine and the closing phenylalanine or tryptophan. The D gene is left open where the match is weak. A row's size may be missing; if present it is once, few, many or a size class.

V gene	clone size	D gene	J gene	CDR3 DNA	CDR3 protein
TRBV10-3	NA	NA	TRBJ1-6	TGTGCCATCAGTGAACAGGTTGTTAATTCACCCCTCCACTTT	CAISEQVVNSPLHF
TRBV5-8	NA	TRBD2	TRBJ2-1	TGTGCCAGCAGCCTACCCTTAATAGCGGGGGTTCTGGGCGAGCAGTTCTTC	CASSLPLIAGVLGEQFF
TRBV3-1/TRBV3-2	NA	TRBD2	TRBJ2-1	TGTGCCAGCAGTCCGGGGGGGACTAGCTCCTACAATGAGCAGTTCTTC	CASSPGGTSSYNEQFF
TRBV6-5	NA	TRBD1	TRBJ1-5	TGTGCCAGCAATACAGGGGGTGGGCTCCGTCAGCCCCAGCATTTT	CASNTGGGLRQPQHF
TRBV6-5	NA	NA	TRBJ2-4	TGTGCCAGCAGGACTAGTGGGGGGTCCATTCAGTACTTC	CASRTSGGSIQYF
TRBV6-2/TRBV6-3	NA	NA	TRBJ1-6	TGTGCCAGCAGCCCAAGGACTATTTCACCCCTCCACTTT	CASSPRTISPLHF
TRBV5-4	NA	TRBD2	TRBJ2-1	TGTGCCAGCAGCTTGCGGGGGGGGTCGTACAATGAGCAGTTCTTC	CASSLRGGSYNEQFF
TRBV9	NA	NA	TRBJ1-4	TGTGCCAGCAGCGGATCGGTAACTAATGAAAAACTGTTTTTT	CASSGSVTNEKLFF
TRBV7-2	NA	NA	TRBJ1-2	TGTGCCAGCAGCCCATCCGGGGCTAACTATGGCTACACCTTC	CASSPSGANYGYTF
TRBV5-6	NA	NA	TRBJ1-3	TGTGCCAGCCGTCCACGGGGGGCAAGAAACACCATATATTTT	CASRPRGARNTIYF
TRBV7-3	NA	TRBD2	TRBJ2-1	TGTGCCAGCAGCTTGCCGGGACTAGCGGGGCGCAATGAGCAGTTCTTC	CASSLPGLAGRNEQFF
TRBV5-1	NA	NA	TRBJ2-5	TGCGCCAGCAGCCCGGGGCGCTTAGCGGAAGAGACCCAGTACTTC	CASSPGRLAEETQYF
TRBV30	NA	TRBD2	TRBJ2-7	TGTGCCTGGAGTGTACTGGGAGGGGCGCCTAGCGGGACGGGCTACGAGCAGTACTTC	CAWSVLGGAPSGTGYEQYF
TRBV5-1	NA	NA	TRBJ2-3	TGCGCCAGCAGCTCCAAACAGCTCACAGATACGCAGTATTTT	CASSSKQLTDTQYF
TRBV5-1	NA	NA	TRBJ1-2	TGCGCCAGCAGCTTACAGAGAAACTATGGCTACACCTTC	CASSLQRNYGYTF
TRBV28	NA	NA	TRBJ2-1	TGTGCCAGCAGTCCGACGGGGGGCCAGGGATACAATGAGCAGTTCTTC	CASSPTGGQGYNEQFF
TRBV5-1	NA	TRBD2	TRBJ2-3	TGCGCCAGCAGCCTGGGCACTACTAGCGGGATGACAGATACGCAGTATTTT	CASSLGTTSGMTDTQYF
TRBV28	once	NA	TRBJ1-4	TGTGCCAGCAGTTTGGGCGGGGCACGTGATGAAAAACTGTTTTTT	CASSLGGARDEKLFF
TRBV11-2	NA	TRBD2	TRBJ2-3	TGTGCCAGCAGCCGGGACTACACAGATACGCAGTATTTT	CASSRDYTDTQYF
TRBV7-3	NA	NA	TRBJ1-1	TGTGCCAGCTTCGGGGGGACCAGAGGAACTGAAGCTTTCTTT	CASFGGTRGTEAFF
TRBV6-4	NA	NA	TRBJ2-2	TGTGCCAGCAGTGACTCGCCGGGGAACACCGGGGAGCTGTTTTTT	CASSDSPGNTGELFF
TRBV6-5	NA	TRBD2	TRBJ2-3	TGTGCCAGCAGTTACTCGATTAGCGGGGGGCCAGATACGCAGTATTTT	CASSYSISGGPDTQYF
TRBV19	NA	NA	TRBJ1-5	TGTGCCAGTAGTATCGGTCACAATCAGCCCCAGCATTTT	CASSIGHNQPQHF
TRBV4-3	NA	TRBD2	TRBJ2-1	TGCGCCAGCAGCCAAGGACTAGCTAGCAGTGAGCAGTTCTTC	CASSQGLASSEQFF
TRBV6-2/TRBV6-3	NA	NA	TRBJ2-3	TGTGCCAGCAGTTGGCAATTTAGCACAGATACGCAGTATTTT	CASSWQFSTDTQYF
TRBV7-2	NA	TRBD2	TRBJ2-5	TGTGCCAGCAGCCGGGGACTAGCGGCGGAGACCCAGTACTTC	CASSRGLAAETQYF
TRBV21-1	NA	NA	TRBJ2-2	TGTGCCACCCAAGGACAGGGGGTGGGGGAGCTGTTTTTT	CATQGQGVGELFF
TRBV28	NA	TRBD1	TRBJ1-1	TGTGCCAGCAGGTCCGACAGGGTGGATTTCTTT	CASRSDRVDFF
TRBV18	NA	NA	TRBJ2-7	TGTGCCAGCTCACCCCGGATTGACGGGGAGCAGTACTTC	CASSPRIDGEQYF
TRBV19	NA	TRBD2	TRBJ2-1	TGTGCCAGTAGTATAATAGCGGGGGGGCACCCGAGTCCTAACAATGAGCAGTTCTTC	CASSIIAGGHPSPNNEQFF
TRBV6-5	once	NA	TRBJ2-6	TGTGCCAGCAGGGACTACCTCGGGGCCAACGTCCTGACTTTC	CASRDYLGANVLTF
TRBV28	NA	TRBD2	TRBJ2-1	TGTGCCAGCAGCTCTTACGGGACTATTAATGAGCAGTTCTTC	CASSSYGTINEQFF
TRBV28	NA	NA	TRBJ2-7	TGTGCCAGCAATTCCAGGAGGTTTGTCGGCGAGCAGTACTTC	CASNSRRFVGEQYF
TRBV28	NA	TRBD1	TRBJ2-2	TGTGCCAGCAGGTCAGGACAGGGGGCGAACACCGGGGAGCTGTTTTTT	CASRSGQGANTGELFF
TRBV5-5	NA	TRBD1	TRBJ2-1	TGTGCCAGCAGCTTGGTGGTAATAGGGGGACAGTCGACTCAGTTCTTC	CASSLVVIGGQSTQFF
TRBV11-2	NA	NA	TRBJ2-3	TGTGCCAGCACCTCCAGAACAGATACGCAGTATTTT	CASTSRTDTQYF
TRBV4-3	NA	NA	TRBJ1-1	TGCGCCAGCAGCCGGCACCACATGAACACTGAAGCTTTCTTT	CASSRHHMNTEAFF
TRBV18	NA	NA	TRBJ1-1	TGTGCCAGCTCACCGTACAGTTCTGAAGCTTTCTTT	CASSPYSSEAFF
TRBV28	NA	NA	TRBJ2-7	TGTGCCAGCAGCCGGCTAGGCTCCTACGAGCAGTACTTC	CASSRLGSYEQYF
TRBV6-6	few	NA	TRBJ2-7	TGTGCCATGCCCTCCCGGGGCTACGAGCAGTACTTC	CAMPSRGYEQYF
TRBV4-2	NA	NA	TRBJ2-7	TGTGCCAGCAGCCAAGTTTTTGTAGCGCGAACCAACTACGAGCAGTACTTC	CASSQVFVARTNYEQYF
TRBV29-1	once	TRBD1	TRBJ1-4	TGCAGCGTTGGGGGACAGGGAAATGAAAAACTGTTTTTT	CSVGGQGNEKLFF
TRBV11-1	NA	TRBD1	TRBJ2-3	TGTGCCAGCAGCTTACAGGGGGCTACACATACGCAGTATTTT	CASSLQGATHTQYF
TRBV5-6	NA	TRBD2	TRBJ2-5	TGTGCCAGCAGCCGGACTAGCTTAGTAAAGACCCAGTACTTC	CASSRTSLVKTQYF
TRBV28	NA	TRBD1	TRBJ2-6	TGTGCCAGCAGTCGACAGGGTGGGGCCAACGTCCTGACTTTC	CASSRQGGANVLTF
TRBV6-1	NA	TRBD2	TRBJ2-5	TGTGCCAGCAGAGAAACGGGACTAGCGGTACAAGAGACCCAGTACTTC	CASRETGLAVQETQYF
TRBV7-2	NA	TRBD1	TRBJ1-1	TGTGCCAGCAGCTTAGCGACGACAGGGGCCACTGAAGCTTTCTTT	CASSLATTGATEAFF
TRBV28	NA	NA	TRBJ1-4	TGTGCCAGCAGTTCCTCCGGGTTGACTAATGAAAAACTGTTTTTT	CASSSSGLTNEKLFF
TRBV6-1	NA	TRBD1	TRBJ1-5	TGTGCCAGCAGTGACGCCCAGGGGGCAGGGGTGTCCAATCAGCCCCAGCATTTT	CASSDAQGAGVSNQPQHF
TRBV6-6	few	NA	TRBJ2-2	TGTGCCAGCAGTTCTCAGGGGACTACAATGGTGCTGTTTTTT	CASSSQGTTMVLFF
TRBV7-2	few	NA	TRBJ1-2	TGTGCCAGCAGCTCCCCTAGGTGGGGGCGGCACTATGGCTACACCTTC	CASSSPRWGRHYGYTF
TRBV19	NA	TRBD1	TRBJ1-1	TGTGCCAGTAGTATCCCAGGGGGCGTGAGGACTGAAGCTTTCTTT	CASSIPGGVRTEAFF
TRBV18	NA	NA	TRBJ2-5	TGTGCCAGCTCACTGGGACTGCAAGAGACCCAGTACTTC	CASSLGLQETQYF
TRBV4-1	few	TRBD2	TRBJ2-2	TGCGCCAGCAGCGGGGGACTAGCGGGAGCGAACACCGGGGAGCTGTTTTTT	CASSGGLAGANTGELFF
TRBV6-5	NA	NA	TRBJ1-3	TGTGCCACTGACAGGTCCGGCTCTGGAAACACCATATATTTT	CATDRSGSGNTIYF
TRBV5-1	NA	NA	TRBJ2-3	TGCGCCAGCAGCTTGGGCTACAGGAACCTGAGGATTCAAACAGATACGCAGTATTTT	CASSLGYRNLRIQTDTQYF
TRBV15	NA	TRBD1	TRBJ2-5	TGTGCCACCAGCTACGGACAGGGGCAAGAGACCCAGTACTTC	CATSYGQGQETQYF
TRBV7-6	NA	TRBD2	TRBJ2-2	TGTGCCAGCAGCTTATCCCCTAGCGGGAGTCCTGGGTTCGCCGGGGAGCTGTTTTTT	CASSLSPSGSPGFAGELFF
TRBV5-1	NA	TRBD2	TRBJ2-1	TGCGCCAGCAGCTTGGTGCCTAGCGGAACGGGGAATGAGCAGTTCTTC	CASSLVPSGTGNEQFF